What follows describes a single T cell receptor beta chain. Its antigen is unidentified. The V and J ends lost 0 bases and 1 base respectively, with 12 bases between them. There are 16 residues in the CDR3. Germline V gene data show CDR1 as MNHEY and CDR2 as SVGAGI. This entry is derived from a study of graft-versus-host responses after intestinal transplantation. The data were produced by immunoSEQ multiplex PCR, yet TCRdb's version contains in-frame clones alone and is incomplete. The sample lists 50,000 to 60,000 clones; 85% to 95% were seen once. The TCR comes from a human donor who was the organ donor for an intestinal transplant. The rearrangement joins TRBV6-5 to TRBJ2-5; D might be TRBD1 (6 bases). The starting material was unstimulated CD4+ T cells sorted from spleen or lymph node cells, obtained before transplant. The CDR3 spells CASSYSWTESQETQYF. The CDR3 nucleotides are TGTGCCAGCAGTTACTCCTGGACAGAAAGCCAAGAGACCCAGTACTTC.